The 2 T cell receptor beta chains reported below all come from one sample, sequenced in a study of cytomegalovirus exposure and HLA in healthy donors. In the PCR, 60 Vbeta and 13 Jbeta primers were used. Measured with immunoSEQ multiplex PCR; TCRdb has only the in-frame clones, and not every one. This table has 100,000 or so clones, around four fifths appearing once. The sample taken for sequencing was PBMCs. The receptors come from a woman in her 40s in good health and CMV-seropositive.

The chain combines TRBV19 with TRBJ1-4, with TRBD1 identical over 10 bases. With V trimmed by 8 bases and J by 7 bases, 4 bases remained unmatched. Germline-derived CDR1 and CDR2 are LNHDA and SQIVND (reference sequence). The CDR3 has 13 amino acids. The CDR3 reads CASAGQGLEKLFF. In nucleotides, the CDR3 is TGTGCCAGTGCGGGACAGGGGCTTGAAAAACTGTTTTTT.

V gene TRBV5-1 combines with J gene TRBJ1-1; 7 bases fit TRBD1. With 1 base clipped from V and 5 bases from J, the junction kept 5 bases outside the gene matches. The CDR3 covers 14 residues. The germline V gene has CDR1 SGHRS and CDR2 YFSETQ. The DNA for the CDR3 is TGCGCCAGCAGCTTGCGGTCCAGGGGGACTGAAGCTTTCTTT. It yields the protein CASSLRSRGTEAFF.